These 8 T cell receptor beta chains came from one sample sequenced in a study of shared clonotypes between healthy human individuals. The data were produced by immunoSEQ multiplex PCR, yet TCRdb's version contains in-frame clones alone and is incomplete. This sample has 550,000 to 800,000 clones, with around 90% found just once. Sequencing was performed on memory CD8+ T cells from PBMCs. Subset given: CD45RO+ cells pooled with CCR7-negative TemRA cells. The receptor set was obtained from a man aged 18 to 35 in good health. Some clones in this sample may be carry-over from other donors' samples.

J is TRBJ1-1 and V is TRBV2; 8 nucleotides line up with TRBD1. Germline CDR1 SNHLY, CDR2 FYNNEI. V lost 1 base, J lost 0 bases, and 7 bases stayed unmatched. The CDR3 is 17 residues long. CDR3 sequence (DNA): TGTGCCAGCAGTGAAGGCTCCAGGGGGCTTATGAACACTGAAGCTTTCTTT. Protein sequence: CASSEGSRGLMNTEAFF.

The rearrangement links TRBV13 to TRBJ2-7; 15 bases match TRBD2. Per germline, CDR1 PRHDT and CDR2 FYEKMQ (reference sequence). With 5 bases clipped from V and 2 bases from J, the junction kept 4 bases outside the gene matches. The CDR3 is 16 residues long. DNA for the CDR3: TGTGCCAGCAGCCCGGGACTAGCGGGGGGTCCCTACGAGCAGTACTTC. Encoded protein: CASSPGLAGGPYEQYF.

As concerns this clone: Other DNA sequences in the same sample also yield this CDR3. J is TRBJ1-5 and V is TRBV7-6; maybe TRBD1 (5 bases). Germline lookup yields CDR1 SGHVS and CDR2 FNYEAQ. The germline V and J ends were trimmed by 1 base and 4 bases, with 8 bases remaining between them. The CDR3 is 14 residues long. The CDR3 nucleotides read TGTGCCAGCAGCTTAGGGCCAGGGAATCAGCCCCAGCATTTT. This gives the protein CASSLGPGNQPQHF.

Comment on this clone: Other DNA sequences from this sample encode an identical CDR3 as well. This chain links TRBV27 with TRBJ2-7; D possibly matches TRBD1 or TRBD2 (5 bases each). Germline assignment: CDR1 MNHEY and CDR2 SMNVEV (reference sequence). This CDR3 has 11 residues. Trimming shortened V by 5 bases and J by 3 bases, and 5 bases separated the two germline ends. The CDR3 here is CASSGGYEQYF. The CDR3 nucleotides read TGTGCCAGCAGTGGGGGCTACGAGCAGTACTTC.

V usage is TRBV28 and J usage is TRBJ1-6, with 7 nucleotides matching TRBD1. This CDR3 region has 19 residues. The germline V gene encodes CDR1 MDHEN and CDR2 SYDVKM. The V gene end was trimmed by 3 bases and the J gene end by 9 bases; junction bases not matched to a gene: 20. Written as DNA, the CDR3 is TGTGCCAGCAGTTTTTGGCCCTGGGGACAGATAATCCGGGGTTCACCCCTCCACTTT. Its translation: CASSFWPWGQIIRGSPLHF. Full variable domain (outside the CDR3, taken from reference TRBV28 and TRBJ1-6): DVKVTQSSRYLVKRTGEKVFLECVQDMDHENMFWYRQDPGLGLRLIYFSYDVKMKEKGDIPEGYSVSREKKERFSLILESASTNQTSMYLCASSFWPWGQIIRGSPLHFGNGTRLTVT.

The chain links TRBV7-2 to TRBJ2-4, with a tentative D call TRBD1 (6 bases). In germline, CDR1 is SGHTA, CDR2 FQGNSA. The CDR3 spans 14 residues. The V and J ends lost 1 base and 8 bases respectively, with 12 bases between them. The CDR3 nucleotides are TGTGCCAGCAGCTTAGTGCGGCCAGGGGACATTCAGTACTTC. Its protein product is CASSLVRPGDIQYF.

V is TRBV4-3 and J is TRBJ1-3, with D possibly being TRBD1 (6 bases). Trimming shortened V by 0 bases and J by 0 bases, and 12 bases separated the two germline ends. Germline loops: CDR1 LGHNA, CDR2 YSLEER. This CDR3 is 17 amino acids long. The DNA of the CDR3 is TGCGCCAGCAGCCAAGACCGGAAACAGGGCTCTGGAAACACCATATATTTT. Translated: CASSQDRKQGSGNTIYF.

The chain joins TRBV7-8 to TRBJ2-6; a possible D gene is TRBD1 (5 bases). Trimming cost V 2 bases and J 2 bases, with 10 bases left between them. Germline V gives CDR1 SGHVS, CDR2 FQNEAQ. CDR3 length: 16 amino acids. The CDR3, as DNA: TGTGCCAGCAGCTTATACAGGCAAGCTGGGGCCAACGTCCTGACTTTC. It specifies CASSLYRQAGANVLTF.